Below, one T cell receptor (beta chain) is given with its context. The source of the sample is a study of blood T cell repertoires in COVID-19. Study overall: Italy, Spain and the United States were the sources of the convalescent and acute COVID-19 samples. Nucleic acid was either cDNA or gDNA, and it came from T cells, B-cell-depleted T cells, or PBMCs.

Original methodology: Nucleated cell counts were estimated from reference gene primer amplification. Repertoires were generated with immunoSEQ multiplex PCR, while TCRdb's copy carries only in-frame clones and drops some. V and J calls and clone size are copied from that table; D and trimming were computed from the DNA. The sample lists approximately 200,000 clones, about 87% occurring once. The CDR3 extends over 14 amino acids. CDR1 and CDR2 (germline): MGHRA, YSYEKL. Trimming removed 4 bases from V and 1 base from J, with 11 bases in between. This receptor was obtained from a woman aged 30 to 39 with acute or convalescent COVID-19. This chain joins TRBV4-1 and TRBJ2-7; possible D gene TRBD2, 6 bases. Sequences were obtained from peripheral blood. CDR3 DNA: TGCGCCAGCAGCCTGTCGGGACTTTCCTACGAGCAGTACTTC. This translates into CASSLSGLSYEQYF.